Listed here is a single T cell receptor (beta chain). No antigen is known for it. Both 60 Vbeta primers and 13 Jbeta primers went into the PCR. Libraries were prepared by immunoSEQ multiplex PCR; TCRdb keeps only in-frame clonotypes and omits some of them. The table records over 85,000 clones, about 85% of them present only once. The sample is drawn from a study of cytomegalovirus exposure and HLA in healthy donors. In the study overall: An earlier analysis found around 100 million unique TCR beta sequences from about 179 million T cells.

Whole-study findings and limits: An analysis done earlier found most TCR beta V segments productive about 87% or about 30% of the time. Highly shared sequence variants in one cluster were likely a sequencing artifact.

CDR3 length: 14 residues. Trimming stripped 4 bases from V and 5 bases from J, with 15 bases between. Germline V gene lookup returns CDR1 LGHNT and CDR2 FRNRAP. The V call is TRBV12-5, the J call TRBJ2-7; the D gene is possibly TRBD2 (6 bases). Material: PBMCs. This receptor was taken from a female donor in good health and CMV-seropositive. The CDR3 nucleotides are TGTGCTAGTGGTTCCGGGACTCCTAACGACGAGCAGTACTTC. Encoded protein: CASGSGTPNDEQYF.